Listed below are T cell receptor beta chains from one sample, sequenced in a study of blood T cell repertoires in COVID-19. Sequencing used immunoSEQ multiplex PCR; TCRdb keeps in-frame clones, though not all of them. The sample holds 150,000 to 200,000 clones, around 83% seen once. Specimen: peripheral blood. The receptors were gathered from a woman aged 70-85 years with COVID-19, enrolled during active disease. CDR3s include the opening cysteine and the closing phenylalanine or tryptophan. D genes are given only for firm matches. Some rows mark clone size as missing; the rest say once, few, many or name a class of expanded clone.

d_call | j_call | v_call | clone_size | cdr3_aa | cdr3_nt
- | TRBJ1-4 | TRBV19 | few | CASSPRSDNEKLFF | TGTGCCAGTAGTCCCCGGAGTGACAATGAAAAACTGTTTTTT
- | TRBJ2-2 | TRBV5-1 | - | CASSFTSTNTGELFF | TGCGCCAGCAGCTTCACTAGTACGAACACCGGGGAGCTGTTTTTT
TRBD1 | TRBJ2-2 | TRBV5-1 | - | CASRGRDRDPTGELFF | TGCGCCAGCAGGGGCCGGGACAGGGACCCCACCGGGGAGCTGTTTTTT
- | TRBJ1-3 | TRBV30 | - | CAWSVPGQFYSGNTIYF | TGTGCCTGGAGTGTACCAGGACAGTTCTACTCTGGAAACACCATATATTTT
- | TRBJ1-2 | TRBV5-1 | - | CASSETEYGYTF | TGCGCCAGCTCTGAGACGGAGTATGGCTACACCTTC
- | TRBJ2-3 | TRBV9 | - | CASSNEQESTDTQYF | TGTGCCAGCAGCAATGAGCAGGAATCCACAGATACGCAGTATTTT
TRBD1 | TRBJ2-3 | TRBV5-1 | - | CASSKDRGADTQYF | TGCGCCAGCAGTAAAGACAGGGGTGCAGATACGCAGTATTTT
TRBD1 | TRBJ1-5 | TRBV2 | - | CASRTGVYQPQHF | TGTGCCAGCAGGACAGGGGTATATCAGCCCCAGCATTTT
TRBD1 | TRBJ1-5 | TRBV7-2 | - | CASSLGQGGTPQHF | TGTGCCAGCAGCCTTGGACAGGGTGGTACGCCCCAGCATTTT
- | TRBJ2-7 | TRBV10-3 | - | CAIKSTEKSYEQYF | TGTGCCATCAAATCGACGGAGAAATCCTACGAGCAGTACTTC
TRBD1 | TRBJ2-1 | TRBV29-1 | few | CSVEVRDRGQSEQFF | TGCAGCGTTGAAGTCCGGGACAGGGGGCAGAGTGAGCAGTTCTTC
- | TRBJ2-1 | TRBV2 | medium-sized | CASSGRGGNNEQFF | TGTGCCAGCAGTGGCAGAGGCGGCAACAATGAGCAGTTCTTC
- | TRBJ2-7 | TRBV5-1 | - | CASSFGGQPSYEQYF | TGCGCCAGCAGCTTTGGTGGGCAACCCTCCTACGAGCAGTACTTC
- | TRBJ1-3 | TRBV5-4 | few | CASSLDSSGNTIYF | TGTGCCAGCAGCTTGGATAGCTCTGGAAACACCATATATTTT
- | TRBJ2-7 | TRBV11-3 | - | CASSLDGYEQYF | TGTGCCAGCAGCTTAGACGGCTACGAGCAGTACTTC
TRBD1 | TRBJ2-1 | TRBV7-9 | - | CASSLDRGGLYNEQFF | TGTGCCAGCAGTTTGGACAGGGGGGGCCTCTACAATGAGCAGTTCTTC
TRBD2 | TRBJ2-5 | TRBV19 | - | CASSSRTSMETQYF | TGTGCCAGTAGTTCACGGACTAGCATGGAGACCCAGTACTTC
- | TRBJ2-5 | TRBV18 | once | CASSPSLSGQETQYF | TGTGCCAGCTCACCTTCGCTTAGCGGACAAGAGACCCAGTACTTC
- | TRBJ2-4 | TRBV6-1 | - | CASSESDSLGTKNIQYF | TGTGCCAGCAGTGAATCCGACAGCCTCGGTACCAAAAACATTCAGTACTTC
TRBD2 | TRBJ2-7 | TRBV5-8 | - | CASSRRTSDSYEQYF | TGTGCCAGCAGCCGAAGGACTAGCGATAGCTACGAGCAGTACTTC
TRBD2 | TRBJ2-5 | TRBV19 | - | CASSITSGEFGETQYF | TGTGCCAGTAGCATCACTAGCGGGGAGTTCGGAGAGACCCAGTACTTC
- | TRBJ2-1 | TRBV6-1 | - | CASSGTGIAGVRLNEQFF | TGTGCCAGCAGTGGGACAGGGATAGCGGGAGTCAGGCTAAATGAGCAGTTCTTC
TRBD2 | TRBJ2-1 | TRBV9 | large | CASSISGSSYNEQFF | TGTGCCAGCAGCATTAGCGGGAGCTCCTACAATGAGCAGTTCTTC
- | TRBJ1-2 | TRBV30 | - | CAWALGGRTYGYTF | TGTGCCTGGGCCTTGGGGGGACGAACTTATGGCTACACCTTC
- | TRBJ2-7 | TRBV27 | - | CASSLKGGRSYEQYF | TGTGCCAGCAGTTTAAAGGGAGGCCGTTCCTACGAGCAGTACTTC
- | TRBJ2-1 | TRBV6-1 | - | CASSETGYQVF | TGTGCCAGCAGTGAAACAGGGTACCAGGTCTTC
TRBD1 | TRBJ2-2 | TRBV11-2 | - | CASSPRTGANTGELFF | TGTGCCAGCAGCCCCCGGACAGGTGCGAACACCGGGGAGCTGTTTTTT
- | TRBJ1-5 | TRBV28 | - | CATHRGNQPQHF | TGTGCCACCCACAGGGGCAATCAGCCCCAGCATTTT
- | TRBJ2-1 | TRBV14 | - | CASSRAVSYNEQFF | TGTGCCAGCAGCCGAGCTGTTTCCTACAATGAGCAGTTCTTC
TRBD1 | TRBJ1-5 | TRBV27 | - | CASSHHSGTGEQPQHF | TGTGCCAGCAGTCATCACTCCGGGACAGGGGAACAGCCCCAGCATTTT
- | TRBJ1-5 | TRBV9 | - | CASSVWEVGPQHF | TGTGCCAGCAGCGTGTGGGAGGTCGGGCCCCAGCATTTT
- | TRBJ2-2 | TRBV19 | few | CASSPPRRQAPGELFF | TGTGCCAGTAGTCCTCCCCGGCGACAGGCCCCCGGGGAGCTGTTTTTT
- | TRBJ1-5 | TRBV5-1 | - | CASSLGQDQPQHF | TGCGCCAGCAGCTTGGGACAGGATCAGCCCCAGCATTTT
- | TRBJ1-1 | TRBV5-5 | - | CASSLFAGAATEAFF | TGTGCCAGCAGCTTGTTCGCAGGGGCGGCCACTGAAGCTTTCTTT
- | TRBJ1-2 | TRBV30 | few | CAFDRSNYGYTF | TGTGCCTTTGACAGGAGTAACTATGGCTACACCTTC
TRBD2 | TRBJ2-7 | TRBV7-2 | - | CASSPGTSGTYEQYF | TGTGCCAGCAGCCCAGGGACTAGCGGGACCTACGAGCAGTACTTC
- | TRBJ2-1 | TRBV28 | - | CASRVRYNEQFF | TGTGCCAGCAGAGTGAGGTACAATGAGCAGTTCTTC
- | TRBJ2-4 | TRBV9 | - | CASSVGLEAIQYF | TGTGCCAGCAGCGTAGGACTGGAGGCCATTCAGTACTTC
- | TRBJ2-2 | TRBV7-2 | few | CASSFSSTGELFF | TGTGCCAGCAGCTTTAGTAGCACCGGGGAGCTGTTTTTT
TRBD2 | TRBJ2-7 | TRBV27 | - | CASSLKRERSEQYF | TGTGCCAGCAGTTTAAAGCGGGAGAGGTCCGAGCAGTACTTC
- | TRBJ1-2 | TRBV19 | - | CASYFPYGYTF | TGTGCCAGTTACTTCCCCTATGGCTACACCTTC
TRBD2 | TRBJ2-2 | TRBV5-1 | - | CASSSYPRGRRGELFF | TGCGCCAGCAGCTCCTACCCTCGCGGGAGAAGAGGGGAGCTGTTTTTT
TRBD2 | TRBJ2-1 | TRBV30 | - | CAWDPPSGRWNEQFF | TGTGCCTGGGACCCTCCGAGCGGGAGATGGAATGAGCAGTTCTTC
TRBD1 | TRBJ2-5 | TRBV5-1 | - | CASSLNQGARETQYF | TGCGCCAGCAGCTTGAATCAGGGGGCGCGAGAGACCCAGTACTTC
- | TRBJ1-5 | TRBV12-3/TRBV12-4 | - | CASAISGNQPQHF | TGTGCCAGCGCTATCAGCGGCAATCAGCCCCAGCATTTT
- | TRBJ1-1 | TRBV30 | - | CAWSSHSGENTEAFF | TGTGCCTGGAGTTCACACTCAGGGGAAAACACTGAAGCTTTCTTT
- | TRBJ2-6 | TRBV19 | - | CASSITGLDFPGANVLTF | TGTGCCAGTAGTATCACGGGTCTCGACTTCCCTGGGGCCAACGTCCTGACTTTC
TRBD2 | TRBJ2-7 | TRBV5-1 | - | CASSSPPAGFVSYEQYF | TGCGCCAGCAGCTCCCCCCCAGCGGGATTCGTCTCCTACGAGCAGTACTTC
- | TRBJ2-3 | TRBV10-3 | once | CAISILATRTDTQYF | TGTGCCATCAGCATCCTAGCAACCCGCACAGATACGCAGTATTTT
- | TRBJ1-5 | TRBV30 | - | CAWSGAGNSQPQHF | TGTGCCTGGAGTGGGGCAGGGAACAGTCAGCCCCAGCATTTT
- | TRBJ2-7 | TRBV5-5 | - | CASSPVPGSAYEQYF | TGTGCCAGCAGCCCTGTGCCGGGAAGCGCCTACGAGCAGTACTTC
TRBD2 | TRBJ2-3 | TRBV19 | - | CASSLRGDATGGRVNTDTQYF | TGTGCCAGTAGTCTCCGAGGGGATGCAACTGGCGGGAGGGTCAACACAGATACGCAGTATTTT
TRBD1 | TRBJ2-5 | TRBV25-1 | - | CASSADRGSGTQYF | TGTGCCAGCAGTGCCGACAGGGGAAGCGGGACCCAGTACTTC
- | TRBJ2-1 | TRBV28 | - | CASREGQYNEQFF | TGTGCCAGCAGGGAGGGCCAATACAATGAGCAGTTCTTC
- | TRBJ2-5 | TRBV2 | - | CASRTDQETQYF | TGTGCCAGCAGAACAGACCAAGAGACCCAGTACTTC
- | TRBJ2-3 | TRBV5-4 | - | CASSSPGGTDTQYF | TGTGCCAGCAGCTCCCCGGGAGGCACAGATACGCAGTATTTT
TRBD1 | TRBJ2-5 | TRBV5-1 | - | CASSLGTVWNQETQYF | TGCGCCAGCAGCCTGGGGACAGTCTGGAACCAAGAGACCCAGTACTTC